The clone carrying this T cell receptor (beta chain) has ten or more counts. Looked up from germline, CDR1 is SNHLY and CDR2 is FYNNEI. Trimming took off 7 bases at V and 1 base at J, with 9 bases between the two ends. The CDR3 is 13 residues long. The authors built TCR beta libraries using iRepertoire HTBI primers and Arm-PCR of CDR3 regions. MiXCR, run by TCRdb on the multiplex PCR reads, gives a single entry per CDR3 protein. The sample yields a few hundred thousand distinct CDR3 sequences, 20% to 25% seen once. The time point denotes: persistent/refractory GD, antithyroid drugs over 5 years with positive TRAb. PBMC RNA served as the TCR library source. This sample is part of a study of regulatory T cells in long-lasting Graves disease.

The receptor's source is a woman aged 40 to 50 with Graves disease. V is TRBV2 and J is TRBJ2-3; D is ambiguous. The sample here was peripheral blood mononuclear cells (PBMCs), taken when the disease was refractory, from a patient treated with antithyroid drugs. The CDR3 DNA is TGTGCCAGCACGGCTTGGCGCACAGATACGCAGTATTTT. Translated, it gives CASTAWRTDTQYF.